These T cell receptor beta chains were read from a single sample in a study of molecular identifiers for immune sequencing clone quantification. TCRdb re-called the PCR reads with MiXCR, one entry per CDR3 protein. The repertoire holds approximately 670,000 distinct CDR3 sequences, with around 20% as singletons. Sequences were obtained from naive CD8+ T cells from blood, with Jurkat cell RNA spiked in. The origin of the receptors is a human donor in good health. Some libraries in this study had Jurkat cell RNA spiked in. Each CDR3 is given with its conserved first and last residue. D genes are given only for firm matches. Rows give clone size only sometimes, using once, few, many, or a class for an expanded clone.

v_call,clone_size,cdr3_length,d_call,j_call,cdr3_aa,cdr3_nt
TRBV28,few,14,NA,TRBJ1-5,CASSFRDFRQPQHF,TGTGCCAGCAGTTTCCGGGACTTTCGCCAGCCCCAGCATTTT
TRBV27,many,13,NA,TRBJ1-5,CASSLIGNQPQHF,TGTGCCAGCAGTTTAATCGGCAATCAGCCCCAGCATTTT
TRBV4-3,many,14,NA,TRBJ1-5,CASSQAVIRQPQHF,TGCGCCAGCAGCCAAGCCGTAATACGTCAGCCCCAGCATTTT
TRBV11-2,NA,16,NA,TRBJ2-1,CASSPTSASSHNEQFF,TGTGCCAGCAGCCCTACAAGCGCCAGCTCCCACAATGAGCAGTTCTTC
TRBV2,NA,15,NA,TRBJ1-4,CASSGRGEGWKKLFF,TGTGCCAGCAGTGGCAGGGGAGAGGGATGGAAAAAACTGTTTTTT
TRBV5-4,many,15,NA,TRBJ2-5,CASSLVAQPQETQYF,TGTGCCAGCAGCTTGGTCGCGCAACCCCAAGAGACCCAGTACTTC
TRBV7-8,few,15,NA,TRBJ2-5,CASSLVLSPLETQYF,TGTGCCAGCAGCTTAGTCTTGAGTCCTCTAGAGACCCAGTACTTC
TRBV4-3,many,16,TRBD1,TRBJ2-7,CASSPTGQGLPYEQYF,TGCGCCAGCAGCCCTACCGGACAGGGGTTGCCCTACGAGCAGTACTTC
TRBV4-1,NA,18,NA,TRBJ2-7,CASSQDSGVSEPTYEQYF,TGCGCCAGCAGCCAAGATTCGGGTGTTAGCGAGCCTACCTACGAGCAGTACTTC
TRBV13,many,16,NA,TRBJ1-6,CASSLGQGSYNSPLHF,TGTGCCAGCAGCTTAGGCCAAGGAAGCTATAATTCACCCCTCCACTTT
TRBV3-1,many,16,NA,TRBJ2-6,CASSQDWGSGANVLTF,TGTGCCAGCAGCCAAGATTGGGGATCTGGGGCCAACGTCCTGACTTTC
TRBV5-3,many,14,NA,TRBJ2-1,CARSSRVGLHEQFF,TGTGCCAGAAGCAGCAGGGTGGGCCTTCATGAGCAGTTCTTC
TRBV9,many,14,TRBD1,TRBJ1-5,CASSVGTGGQPQHF,TGTGCCAGCAGCGTAGGGACAGGGGGTCAGCCCCAGCATTTT
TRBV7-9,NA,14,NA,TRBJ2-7,CASSLDYGGNGQYF,TGTGCCAGCAGCTTAGATTACGGGGGAAACGGGCAGTACTTC
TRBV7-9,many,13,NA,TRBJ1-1,CASRSVMNTEAFF,TGTGCCAGCCGTTCTGTAATGAACACTGAAGCTTTCTTT
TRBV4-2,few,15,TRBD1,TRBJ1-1,CASSQRQGTVTEAFF,TGTGCCAGCAGCCAGAGACAGGGGACGGTCACTGAAGCTTTCTTT
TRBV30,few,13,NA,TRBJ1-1,CAWSVLSPGEAFF,TGTGCCTGGAGTGTACTATCTCCGGGTGAAGCTTTCTTT
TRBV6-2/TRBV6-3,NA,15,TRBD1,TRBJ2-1,CASNPDRGLYNEQFF,TGTGCCAGCAATCCCGACAGGGGATTGTACAATGAGCAGTTCTTC
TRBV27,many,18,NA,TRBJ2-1,CASSLLLVGGQSYNEQFF,TGTGCCAGCAGTTTACTTCTCGTCGGGGGCCAATCCTACAATGAGCAGTTCTTC
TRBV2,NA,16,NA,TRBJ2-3,CASRPQDHEPGDTQYF,TGTGCCAGCAGGCCCCAGGACCACGAACCGGGAGATACGCAGTATTTT
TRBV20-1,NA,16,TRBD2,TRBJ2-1,CSATKREGLFYNEQFF,TGCAGTGCCACCAAGCGGGAGGGCCTATTCTACAATGAGCAGTTCTTC
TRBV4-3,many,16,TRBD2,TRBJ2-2,CASSPARGGLTGELFF,TGCGCCAGCAGCCCTGCGCGGGGGGGCTTGACCGGGGAGCTGTTTTTT
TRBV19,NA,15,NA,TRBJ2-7,CASSIERYNNYEQYF,TGTGCCAGTAGTATAGAACGGTACAATAACTACGAGCAGTACTTC
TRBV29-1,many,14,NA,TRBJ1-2,CSVEVPGINYGYTF,TGCAGCGTTGAAGTCCCAGGAATCAACTATGGCTACACCTTC
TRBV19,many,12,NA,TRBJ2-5,CASSTNRETQYF,TGTGCCAGTAGTACAAACAGAGAGACCCAGTACTTC
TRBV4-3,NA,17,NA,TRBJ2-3,CASSQGIGVPSTDTQYF,TGCGCCAGCAGCCAAGGCATCGGGGTCCCTAGCACAGATACGCAGTATTTT
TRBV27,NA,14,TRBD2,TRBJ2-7,CASSPASGYYEQYF,TGTGCCAGCAGTCCGGCTAGCGGTTACTACGAGCAGTACTTC
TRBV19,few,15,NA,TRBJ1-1,CASNIGPSDPLEASF,TGTGCCAGTAACATAGGCCCTTCGGACCCCCTTGAAGCTTCCTTT
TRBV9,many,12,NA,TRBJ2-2,CASSVGSGELFF,TGTGCCAGCAGCGTAGGATCAGGGGAGCTGTTTTTT
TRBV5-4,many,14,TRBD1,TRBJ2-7,CASSTTGEDYEQYF,TGTGCCAGCAGCACGACAGGGGAAGACTACGAGCAGTACTTC
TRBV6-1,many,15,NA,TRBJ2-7,CASSEFPDSSYEQYF,TGTGCCAGCAGTGAGTTTCCGGACAGCTCCTACGAGCAGTACTTC
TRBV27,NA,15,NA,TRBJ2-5,CASSLLAGSGETQYF,TGTGCCAGCAGTTTATTAGCCGGGAGTGGAGAGACCCAGTACTTC
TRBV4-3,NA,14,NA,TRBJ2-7,CASSQKGGIDEQYF,TGCGCCAGCAGCCAAAAGGGGGGCATCGACGAGCAGTACTTC
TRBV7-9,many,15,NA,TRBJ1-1,CASSLGVGRNTEAFF,TGTGCCAGCAGCTTAGGTGTAGGTCGGAACACTGAAGCTTTCTTT
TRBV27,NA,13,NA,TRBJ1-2,CASKAGVPYGYTF,TGTGCCAGCAAGGCGGGCGTACCCTATGGCTACACCTTC
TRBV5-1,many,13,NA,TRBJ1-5,CASSLEDGQPQHF,TGCGCCAGCAGCTTGGAGGACGGTCAGCCCCAGCATTTT
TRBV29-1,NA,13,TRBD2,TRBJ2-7,CSVVGGGPYEQYF,TGCAGCGTTGTCGGGGGGGGGCCCTACGAGCAGTACTTC
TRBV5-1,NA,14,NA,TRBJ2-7,CASTSEDGIYEQYF,TGCGCCAGCACTTCCGAGGACGGAATCTACGAGCAGTACTTC
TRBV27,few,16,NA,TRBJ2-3,CASSLSGGTVTDTQYF,TGTGCCAGCAGTTTATCGGGGGGGACAGTCACAGATACGCAGTATTTT
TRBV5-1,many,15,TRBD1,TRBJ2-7,CASSFFGQGSYEQYF,TGCGCCAGCAGCTTTTTTGGACAGGGCTCCTACGAGCAGTACTTC
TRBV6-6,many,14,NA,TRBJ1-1,CASSLSGTGAEAFF,TGTGCCAGCAGTTTGTCAGGGACGGGGGCTGAAGCTTTCTTT
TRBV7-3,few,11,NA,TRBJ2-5,CASRLGETQYF,TGTGCCAGCAGGTTAGGCGAGACCCAGTACTTC
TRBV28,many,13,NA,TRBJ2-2,CASSYTDRGELFF,TGTGCCAGCAGTTATACGGACCGCGGGGAGCTGTTTTTT
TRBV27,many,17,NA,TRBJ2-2,CASSLSGLHRRTGELFF,TGTGCCAGCAGTTTATCGGGACTTCACCGCCGAACCGGGGAGCTGTTTTTT
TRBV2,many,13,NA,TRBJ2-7,CASSEGAVYEQYF,TGTGCCAGCAGTGAAGGGGCCGTGTACGAGCAGTACTTC
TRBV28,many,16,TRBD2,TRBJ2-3,CASSRRTSGRPDTQYF,TGTGCCAGCAGCCGTAGGACTAGCGGGAGGCCAGATACGCAGTATTTT
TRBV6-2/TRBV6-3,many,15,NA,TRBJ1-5,CASSYVPRPNQPQHF,TGTGCCAGCAGTTACGTGCCTCGTCCCAATCAGCCCCAGCATTTT
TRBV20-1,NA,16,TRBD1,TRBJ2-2,CSARVTRTGVAGELFF,TGCAGTGCTAGAGTAACACGGACAGGGGTCGCCGGGGAGCTGTTTTTT
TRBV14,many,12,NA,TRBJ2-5,CASSQDVHLRDF,TGTGCCAGCAGCCAAGACGTCCATCTCCGGGACTTC